These T cell receptor beta chains were read from a single sample in a study of blood T cell repertoires in COVID-19. Assay: immunoSEQ multiplex PCR; the TCRdb copy retains only in-frame clones and omits some. Here the sample spans around 500,000 clones, 75% to 90% being singletons. Material for sequencing was PBMCs or T cells enriched from blood (not recorded which). These receptors were obtained from an older woman who had recovered from COVID-19. CDR3s include the opening cysteine and the closing phenylalanine or tryptophan. A D gene is named only where the DNA matches it firmly. For some rows the clone size is stated as once, few or many, or as a class when expanded; others skip it.

len	d_gene	v_gene	abundance	j_gene	CDR3nt	CDR3aa
16	-	TRBV21-1	-	TRBJ2-3	TGTGCCAGCAGCAAAAGGGGCAGGGCAAGAGGTGATACGCAGTATTTT	CASSKRGRARGDTQYF
16	TRBD1	TRBV7-8	-	TRBJ2-2	TGTGCCAGCAGCTCCCAGGGGGCGTTGGACACCGGGGAGCTGTTTTTT	CASSSQGALDTGELFF
15	-	TRBV18	once	TRBJ1-4	TGTGCCAGCTCACCATTCTCAGGGAAGGAGGAAAAACTGTTTTTT	CASSPFSGKEEKLFF
13	-	TRBV2	-	TRBJ1-2	TGTGCCAGCAGGGGAACAGGGAACTATGGCTACACCTTC	CASRGTGNYGYTF
14	TRBD1	TRBV25-1	-	TRBJ1-2	TGTGCCAGCAGTGCCGGGACAGGGAGGTATGGCTACACCTTC	CASSAGTGRYGYTF
13	-	TRBV3-1/TRBV3-2	-	TRBJ1-3	TGTGCCAGCAGCCAAGACTTAGGAAACACCATATATTTT	CASSQDLGNTIYF
13	TRBD1	TRBV19	-	TRBJ1-2	TGTGCCAGTAGTATATCAGGGGGCCTTGGCTACACCTTC	CASSISGGLGYTF
12	-	TRBV2	-	TRBJ2-4	TGTGCCAGCAGTGGGCAGGTAGACATTCAGTACTTC	CASSGQVDIQYF
13	-	TRBV2	-	TRBJ1-5	TGTGCCAGCAGTCGCGGAGAAAATCAGCCCCAGCATTTT	CASSRGENQPQHF
15	TRBD2	TRBV5-5	-	TRBJ2-7	TGTGCCAGCAGCCCGCGACTAGCGGGGGGCTACGAGCAGTACTTC	CASSPRLAGGYEQYF
16	-	TRBV5-1	-	TRBJ1-6	TGCGCCAGCAGCTTGGGACCACAGGAAAATAATTCACCCCTCCACTTT	CASSLGPQENNSPLHF
14	-	TRBV2	-	TRBJ1-2	TGTGCCAGCAGCCCGGACACCTTCCCCTATGGCTACACCTTC	CASSPDTFPYGYTF
16	-	TRBV7-9	-	TRBJ1-4	TGTGCCAGCATCCCTGACGGGACACGGCCTAATGAAAAACTGTTTTTT	CASIPDGTRPNEKLFF
16	TRBD1	TRBV5-1	once	TRBJ2-5	TGCGCCAGCAGCCCCGCCGGGACAGGGGGCGCAGAGACCCAGTACTTC	CASSPAGTGGAETQYF
14	TRBD1	TRBV7-2	-	TRBJ1-6	TGTGCCAGCAGCCCCAGGGGGGCCTATTCACCCCTCCACTTT	CASSPRGAYSPLHF